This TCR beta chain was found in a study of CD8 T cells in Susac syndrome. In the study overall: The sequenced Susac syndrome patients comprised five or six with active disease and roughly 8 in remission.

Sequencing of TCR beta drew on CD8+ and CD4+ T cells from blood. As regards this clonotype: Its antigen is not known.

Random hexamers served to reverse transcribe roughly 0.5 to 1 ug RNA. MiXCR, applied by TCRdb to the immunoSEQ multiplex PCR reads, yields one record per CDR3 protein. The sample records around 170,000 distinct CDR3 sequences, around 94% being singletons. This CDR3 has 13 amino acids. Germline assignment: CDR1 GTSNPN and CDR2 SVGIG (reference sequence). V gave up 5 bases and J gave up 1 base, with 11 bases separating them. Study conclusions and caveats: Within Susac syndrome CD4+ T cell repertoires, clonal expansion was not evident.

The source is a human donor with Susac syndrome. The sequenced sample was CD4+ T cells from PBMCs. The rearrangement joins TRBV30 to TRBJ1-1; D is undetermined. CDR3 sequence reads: CAWGKGPNTEAFF. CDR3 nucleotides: TGTGCCTGGGGGAAAGGGCCGAACACTGAAGCTTTCTTT.